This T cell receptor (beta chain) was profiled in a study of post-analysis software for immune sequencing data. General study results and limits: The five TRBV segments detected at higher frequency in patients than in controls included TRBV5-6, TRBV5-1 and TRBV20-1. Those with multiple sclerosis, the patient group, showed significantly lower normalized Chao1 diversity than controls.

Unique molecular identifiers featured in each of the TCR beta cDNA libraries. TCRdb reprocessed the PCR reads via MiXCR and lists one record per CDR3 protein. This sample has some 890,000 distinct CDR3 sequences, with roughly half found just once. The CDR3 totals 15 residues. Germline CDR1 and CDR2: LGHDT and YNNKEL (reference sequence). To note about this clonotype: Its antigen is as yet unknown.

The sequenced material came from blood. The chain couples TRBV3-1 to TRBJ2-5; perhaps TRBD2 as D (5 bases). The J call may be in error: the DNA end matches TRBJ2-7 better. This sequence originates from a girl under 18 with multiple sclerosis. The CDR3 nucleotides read TGTGCCAGCAGCCCCGGGCCCCTAGCTACCCACGAGCAGTACTTC. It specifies CASSPGPLATHEQYF.